This T cell receptor (beta chain) comes out of a study of cytomegalovirus exposure and HLA in healthy donors. This clone has just one count. 60 Vbeta and 13 Jbeta primers were used in PCR. The protocol was immunoSEQ multiplex PCR, while the TCRdb copy is restricted to in-frame clones and leaves out a portion. The table records some 100,000 clones, approximately 72% of them present only once. The TCR originated in a male donor in good health and CMV-seropositive. Sequenced sample: PBMCs.

CDR3 nucleotides: TGTGCCAGCAGTGAAGTGGCCGGAGTATGGTATGGCTACACCTTC. It translates to CASSEVAGVWYGYTF. The V and J genes are TRBV25-1 and TRBJ1-2, with D uncertain. The germline gives CDR1 MGHDK, CDR2 SYGVNS. This CDR3 spans 15 amino acids. V was clipped by 2 bases and J by 5 bases, with 15 bases between them.